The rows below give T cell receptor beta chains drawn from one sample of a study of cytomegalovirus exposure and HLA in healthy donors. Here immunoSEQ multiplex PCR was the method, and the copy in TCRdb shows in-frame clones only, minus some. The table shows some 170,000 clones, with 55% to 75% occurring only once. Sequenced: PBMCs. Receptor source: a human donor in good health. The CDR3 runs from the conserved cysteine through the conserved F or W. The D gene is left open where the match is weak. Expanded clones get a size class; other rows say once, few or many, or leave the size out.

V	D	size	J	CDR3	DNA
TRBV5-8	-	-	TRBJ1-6	CASSTGSTYNSPLHF	TGTGCCAGCAGCACCGGGAGCACCTATAATTCACCCCTCCACTTT
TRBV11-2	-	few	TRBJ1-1	CASSSTRSGWYTEAFF	TGTGCCAGCAGCTCGACTAGGTCAGGGTGGTACACTGAAGCTTTCTTT
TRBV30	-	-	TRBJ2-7	CAWSDSRQFANYEQYF	TGTGCCTGGAGTGACAGTCGACAGTTTGCGAACTACGAGCAGTACTTC
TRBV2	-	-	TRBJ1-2	CASSESQRGNGYTF	TGTGCCAGCAGTGAATCGCAGCGCGGTAATGGCTACACCTTC
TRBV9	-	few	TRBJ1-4	CASSGITGYATNEKLFF	TGTGCCAGCAGCGGCATAACAGGGTACGCAACTAATGAAAAACTGTTTTTT
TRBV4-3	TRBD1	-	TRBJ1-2	CASSPGQGSEYGYTF	TGCGCCAGCAGCCCAGGACAGGGGTCTGAATATGGCTACACCTTC
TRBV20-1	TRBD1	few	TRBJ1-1	CSATPGQLAFF	TGCAGTGCTACCCCGGGACAGCTAGCTTTCTTT
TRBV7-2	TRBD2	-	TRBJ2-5	CASSLVVVGRGETQYF	TGTGCCAGCAGCTTAGTGGTCGTAGGGCGGGGGGAGACCCAGTACTTC
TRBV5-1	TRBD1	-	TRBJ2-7	CASSRGQGHSYEQYF	TGCGCCAGCAGCAGGGGACAGGGCCACTCCTACGAGCAGTACTTC
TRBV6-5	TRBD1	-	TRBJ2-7	CASSYGPGTAFYEQYF	TGTGCCAGCAGTTATGGGCCCGGGACAGCCTTTTACGAGCAGTACTTC
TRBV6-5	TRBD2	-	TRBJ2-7	CASSSGVAGTYEQYF	TGTGCCAGCAGCTCCGGAGTAGCGGGGACCTACGAGCAGTACTTC
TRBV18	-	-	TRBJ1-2	CASSPQPGLIYGYTF	TGTGCCAGCTCACCTCAGCCAGGGCTCATTTATGGCTACACCTTC
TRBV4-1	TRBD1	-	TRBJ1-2	CASSQPRDRREYGYTF	TGCGCCAGCAGCCAACCCCGGGACAGAAGGGAATATGGCTACACCTTC
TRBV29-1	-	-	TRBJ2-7	CSVEGQRYEQYF	TGCAGCGTTGAAGGGCAGCGATACGAGCAGTACTTC
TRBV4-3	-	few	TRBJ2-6	CASSQAGGGVSGANVLTF	TGCGCCAGCAGCCAAGCGGGGGGCGGAGTCTCTGGGGCCAACGTCCTGACTTTC
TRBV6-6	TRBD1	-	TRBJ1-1	CASSYPAGQGRAFF	TGTGCCAGCAGTTACCCGGCGGGACAGGGAAGAGCTTTCTTT
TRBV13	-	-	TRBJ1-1	CASKEWNTEAFF	TGTGCCAGCAAGGAGTGGAACACTGAAGCTTTCTTT